This TCR beta chain was sequenced during a study of blood T cell repertoires in COVID-19. Study summary: The origin of the acute and convalescent COVID-19 samples was the United States, Italy and Spain. T cells, B-cell-depleted T cells, or PBMCs supplied cDNA or gDNA.

In the original analysis: Reference gene primer amplification gave nucleated cell count estimates. TCRdb keeps only in-frame clones here, not all; method: immunoSEQ multiplex PCR. The V and J calls and clone size are taken from that table; D and trimming were inferred from the DNA. The data show just over 60,000 clones, around 80% seen once. CDR3 length: 12 residues. In germline, CDR1 is SNHLY, CDR2 FYNNEI. V lost 5 bases to trimming and J lost 5 bases, with 9 bases between them. The TCR originated in a man aged 55 to 70 with acute or convalescent COVID-19. The sequencing sample was made of peripheral blood. The chain carries TRBV2 and TRBJ1-2, with a tentative D call TRBD1 (6 bases). CDR3 in DNA: TGTGCCAGCAGTAGGCAGGGGTATGGCTACACCTTC. As protein: CASSRQGYGYTF.